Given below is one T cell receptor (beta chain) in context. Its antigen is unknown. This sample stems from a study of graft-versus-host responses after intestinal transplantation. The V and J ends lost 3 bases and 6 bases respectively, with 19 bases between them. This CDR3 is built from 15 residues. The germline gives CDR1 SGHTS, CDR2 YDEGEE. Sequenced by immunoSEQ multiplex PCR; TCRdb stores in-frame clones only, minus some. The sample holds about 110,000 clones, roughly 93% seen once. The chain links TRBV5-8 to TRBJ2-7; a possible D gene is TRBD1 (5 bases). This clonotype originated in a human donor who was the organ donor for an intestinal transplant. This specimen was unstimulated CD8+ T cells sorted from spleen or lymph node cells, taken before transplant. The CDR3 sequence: CASSWMTLGVREQYF. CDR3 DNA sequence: TGTGCCAGCAGCTGGATGACATTAGGGGTACGCGAGCAGTACTTC.